This TCR beta chain was profiled in a study of blood T cells in healthy people across ages. This CDR3 region has 16 residues. J lost 11 bases, V lost 0 bases, and 15 bases had no gene match. Per the germline V gene, CDR1 is ENHRY and CDR2 is SYGVKD. A second about 6 to 11 cycle PCR used barcoded and J-beta primers. TCRdb redid the calling of the 5' RACE reads with MiXCR, one entry per CDR3 protein. Among 780,000 or so distinct CDR3 sequences, 53% were seen once, and the ten largest hold under 50%. V is TRBV10-3 and J is TRBJ2-5; 7 nucleotides agree with TRBD2. This receptor was obtained from a man at least 80 years old in good health. Sample: blood. CDR3 protein: CAISESTGGGVNEQYF. DNA of the CDR3: TGTGCCATCAGTGAGTCGACGGGGGGAGGGGTGAATGAGCAGTACTTC.